The 10 T cell receptor beta chains below all came from one sample that was sequenced in a study of shared clonotypes between healthy human individuals. Sequenced by immunoSEQ multiplex PCR; TCRdb stores in-frame clones only, minus some. The data hold some 1.5 million clones, with around 97% observed a single time. The sequenced sample consisted of naive CD4+ T cells sorted from blood. Subset meaning: CD45RA+ positively selected. These receptors all come from a man under 40 in good health.

The chain is built from TRBV2 and TRBJ2-7, with 8 positions matching TRBD2. V lost 6 bases, J lost 2 bases, and 9 bases stayed unmatched. From germline, CDR1 is SNHLY and CDR2 FYNNEI. The CDR3 consists of 15 residues. The CDR3 DNA is TGTGCCAGCAGAGAGCCCTCAGCGGGAGCCTACGAGCAGTACTTC. This gives the protein CASREPSAGAYEQYF.

This clone was counted between two and nine times. CDR3 DNA sequence: TGTGCCAGCAACAGAGGGGGTGCCTATGGCTACACCTTC. Amino acids: CASNRGGAYGYTF. This chain links TRBV28 with TRBJ1-2, with D maybe TRBD1 (6 bases). The CDR3 length is 13 residues. CDR1 is MDHEN and CDR2 is SYDVKM in the germline V gene. Trimming stripped 7 bases from V and 4 bases from J, with 13 bases between.

The V call is TRBV4-1, the J call TRBJ2-3, with D possibly being TRBD2 (7 bases). Germline V gene lookup returns CDR1 MGHRA and CDR2 YSYEKL. Deletions cut 0 bases from V and 1 base from J, with 26 bases between. The CDR3 has 21 residues. CDR3 loop: CASSQDLVGGGSTRGTDTQYF. The CDR3 DNA reads as TGCGCCAGCAGCCAAGATCTTGTAGGGGGAGGGTCCACAAGGGGCACAGATACGCAGTATTTT.

This chain joins TRBV4-1 and TRBJ2-5; D is undetermined. The germline V and J ends were trimmed by 3 bases and 5 bases, with 13 bases remaining between them. The germline V gene encodes CDR1 MGHRA and CDR2 YSYEKL. CDR3 length: 14 amino acids. CDR3: CASSQGGGRETQYF. CDR3 in DNA: TGCGCCAGCAGCCAGGGCGGTGGTCGGGAGACCCAGTACTTC.

The rearrangement links TRBV5-1 to TRBJ2-1; 12 bases are a match to TRBD2. With 1 base clipped from V and 8 bases from J, the junction kept 4 bases outside the gene matches. Germline loops: CDR1 SGHRS, CDR2 YFSETQ. The CDR3 has 15 residues. The CDR3 region is CASSLLTSGSYEQFF. CDR3 DNA: TGCGCCAGCAGCTTGCTGACTAGCGGGAGCTATGAGCAGTTCTTC.

This sequence joins TRBV2 and TRBJ2-5; TRBD1 agrees at 7 bases. The J segment lost 1 base and the V segment lost 3 bases, leaving 2 bases of the junction unmatched. Germline loops: CDR1 SNHLY, CDR2 FYNNEI. The CDR3 covers 14 residues. Written as DNA, the CDR3 is TGTGCCAGCAGTGACGGGACAGTCCAAGAGACCCAGTACTTC. It yields the protein CASSDGTVQETQYF.

V and J are TRBV28 and TRBJ1-4; unclear D gene. V was cut by 8 bases and J by 7 bases, with 8 bases left in between. Per germline, CDR1 MDHEN and CDR2 SYDVKM. CDR3 size: 11 residues. CDR3 nucleotide sequence: TGTGCCAGCGGACGGGGTGAAAAACTGTTTTTT. Residues: CASGRGEKLFF.

The V gene is TRBV7-9, the J gene TRBJ2-2; a weak D match, TRBD1 (5 bases). Per germline, CDR1 SEHNR and CDR2 FQNEAQ (reference sequence). The CDR3 extends over 16 amino acids. V lost 3 bases and J 3 bases, leaving 14 bases between the germline ends. DNA for the CDR3: TGTGCCAGCAGCTTTTGGCAGGGTAGATACACCGGGGAGCTGTTTTTT. As protein: CASSFWQGRYTGELFF.

This chain links TRBV12-1 with TRBJ1-1; no check of the table's D call, TRBD1, against the DNA was made. TRBV12-1 corresponds to a pseudogene. This CDR3 contains 15 residues. The CDR3 region is CASSNPRDRVTEAFF. The CDR3 DNA reads as TGTGCCAGCAGCAACCCCCGGGACAGGGTAACTGAAGCTTTCTTT.

The genes are TRBV18 and TRBJ2-1, with D tentatively TRBD1 or TRBD2 (5 bases each). CDR3 length: 20 residues. Germline lookup yields CDR1 KGHSH and CDR2 LQKENI. Deletions cut 3 bases from V and 0 bases from J, with 24 bases between. CDR3 protein: CASSPSQTGAVPSSYNEQFF. Here the CDR3 DNA reads TGTGCCAGCTCACCCAGCCAAACCGGGGCCGTCCCCAGCTCCTACAATGAGCAGTTCTTC. The full variable domain, rest sourced from reference TRBV18 and TRBJ2-1, is NAGVMQNPRHLVRRRGQEARLRCSPMKGHSHVYWYRQLPEEGLKFMVYLQKENIIDESGMPKERFSAEFPKEGPSILRIQQVVRGDSAAYFCASSPSQTGAVPSSYNEQFFGPGTRLTVL.